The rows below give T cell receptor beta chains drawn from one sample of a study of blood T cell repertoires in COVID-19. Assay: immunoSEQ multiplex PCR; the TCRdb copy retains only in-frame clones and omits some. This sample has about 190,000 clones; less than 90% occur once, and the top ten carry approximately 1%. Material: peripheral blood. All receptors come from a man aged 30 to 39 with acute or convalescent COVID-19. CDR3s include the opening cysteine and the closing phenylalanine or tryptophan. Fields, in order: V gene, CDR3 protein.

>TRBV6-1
CASCEAAGRRAEAFF
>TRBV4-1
CASSQETAPTNEKLFF
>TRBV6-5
CASSFRTGLDGYTF
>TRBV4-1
CASSQEINIPNYGYTF
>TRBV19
CASSIRRKYGYTF
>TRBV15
CATSRSFQPQHF
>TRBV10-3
CAISEIVGRGYGYTF
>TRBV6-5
CASSLLQYSGNTIYF
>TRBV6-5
CASSYESPSSGNTIYF
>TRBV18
CASSPSTGNYGYTF
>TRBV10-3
CATRGTGGQPQHF
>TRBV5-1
CASSGRAPNTGELFF
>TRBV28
CASLSRGLDGYTF
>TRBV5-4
CASSPTTGQGARGYTF
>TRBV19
CASSIGRGQPQHF
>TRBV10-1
CASRASPQGPGELFF
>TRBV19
CASRMGWEELTDTQYF
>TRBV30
CAWSGISRGFTEAFF
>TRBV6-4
CASSLPGLAGGGGETQYF
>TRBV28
CASSFPGLAGGGEQYF
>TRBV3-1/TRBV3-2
CASSQGQGAYADTQYF
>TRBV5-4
CASSLQTGGYGYTF
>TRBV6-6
CASSYSGLDSVEQYF
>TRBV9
CASSAGIQETQYF
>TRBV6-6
CASSKYLLGQGASSYNSPLHF
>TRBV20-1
CSARREYEQFF
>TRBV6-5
CASSLQERDTQYF
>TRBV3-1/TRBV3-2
CASSQDLGRRAGELFF
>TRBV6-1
CASSEIYELVNQPQHF
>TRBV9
CASSGLPGNGYTF
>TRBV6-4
CASSDSAGTGGEGNTQYF
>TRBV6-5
CASSYSKPYEQYF